A selection of T cell receptor beta chains follows, all from one sample in a study of blood T cell repertoires in COVID-19. Generated by immunoSEQ multiplex PCR, the TCRdb table keeps only in-frame clones and is missing some. The data contain about 270,000 clones, around nine tenths of them seen just once; the ten biggest clones take up 1.5% to 2%. The sequenced material came from peripheral blood. Every receptor here comes from a woman between 55 and 75 years old who had recovered from COVID-19. Each CDR3 is given with its conserved first and last residue. A D gene is named only where the DNA matches it firmly. Where a row states a size, it is once, few, many or the class of an expanded clone; other rows omit it.

cdr3_aa,cdr3_nt,d_call,clone_size,j_call,v_call,cdr3_length
CASSPGQNSNQPQHF,TGCGCCAGCAGCCCGGGACAGAATAGCAATCAGCCCCAGCATTTT,TRBD1,-,TRBJ1-5,TRBV4-1,15
CASRRTNQKLFF,TGTGCCAGCAGAAGGACAAACCAAAAACTGTTTTTT,-,-,TRBJ1-4,TRBV2,12
CATSDIRDTQETQYF,TGTGCCACCAGTGACATCCGGGACACCCAAGAGACCCAGTACTTC,-,-,TRBJ2-5,TRBV24-1,15
CASSLSGGATDTQYF,TGTGCTAGCAGCTTAAGCGGGGGGGCCACAGATACGCAGTATTTT,TRBD2,-,TRBJ2-3,TRBV7-7,15
CASSTDSLGSPLHF,TGTGCCAGCAGCACCGACAGTCTAGGATCACCCCTCCACTTT,-,once,TRBJ1-6,TRBV28,14
CASSPGLPSGANVLTF,TGTGCCAGCTCACCGGGGCTGCCCTCTGGGGCCAACGTCCTGACTTTC,-,once,TRBJ2-6,TRBV18,16
CASSQSSGELFF,TGTGCCAGCAGCCAATCCTCCGGGGAGCTGTTTTTT,-,-,TRBJ2-2,TRBV3-1/TRBV3-2,12
CASSVDGRMNTEAFF,TGTGCCAGCAGCGTAGATGGCAGAATGAACACTGAAGCTTTCTTT,-,-,TRBJ1-1,TRBV9,15
CASSLMLAETYEQYF,TGTGCCAGCAGCCTAATGCTAGCGGAAACCTACGAGCAGTACTTC,TRBD2,-,TRBJ2-7,TRBV11-2,15
CASSLQAGIALHF,TGTGCCAGCAGCCTACAGGCGGGGATCGCCCTCCACTTT,-,-,TRBJ1-6,TRBV12-3/TRBV12-4,13
CASSAGGHGTEAFF,TGTGCCAGCAGCGCAGGAGGGCATGGTACTGAAGCTTTCTTT,-,once,TRBJ1-1,TRBV3-1/TRBV3-2,14
CASSFQNGLPTDTQYF,TGTGCCAGCAGCTTCCAGAATGGACTACCCACAGATACGCAGTATTTT,-,once,TRBJ2-3,TRBV11-1,16
CSAAGGMDIQYF,TGCAGCGCTGCAGGGGGAATGGACATTCAGTACTTC,TRBD1,-,TRBJ2-4,TRBV29-1,12
CASSLLDRGGEQYF,TGTGCCAGCAGTTTGTTGGACAGGGGGGGCGAGCAGTACTTC,TRBD1,-,TRBJ2-7,TRBV28,14
CASRPQGAVFNYGYTF,TGTGCCAGTAGGCCACAGGGGGCGGTTTTTAACTATGGCTACACCTTC,TRBD1,-,TRBJ1-2,TRBV19,16
CAISEQDRDRQFF,TGTGCCATCAGTGAACAAGACCGGGACAGGCAGTTCTTC,TRBD1,once,TRBJ2-1,TRBV10-3,13
CASTPRGRGRHEQFF,TGTGCCAGCACCCCACGGGGGCGGGGGAGGCATGAGCAGTTCTTC,-,-,TRBJ2-1,TRBV6-2/TRBV6-3,15
CASSFARGGIIQETQYF,TGCGCCAGCAGCTTTGCTCGGGGGGGCATCATTCAAGAGACCCAGTACTTC,TRBD2,-,TRBJ2-5,TRBV5-1,17
CATQQGNNEKLFF,TGTGCCACCCAACAGGGAAACAATGAAAAACTGTTTTTT,-,-,TRBJ1-4,TRBV7-9,13
CASSPETLGAYNEQFF,TGTGCCAGCTCACCAGAGACTTTAGGGGCGTACAATGAGCAGTTCTTC,-,few,TRBJ2-1,TRBV18,16
CASSVSGQGIRSGNTIYF,TGTGCCAGCAGCGTATCGGGACAGGGGATTAGATCTGGAAACACCATATATTTT,TRBD1,-,TRBJ1-3,TRBV9,18
CASSLPDQPQHF,TGTGCCAGCAGTTTACCGGATCAGCCCCAGCATTTT,-,-,TRBJ1-5,TRBV12-3/TRBV12-4,12
CASRKAGPSTDTQYF,TGTGCCAGTAGAAAAGCGGGGCCAAGCACAGATACGCAGTATTTT,TRBD2,-,TRBJ2-3,TRBV19,15
CASSDCGTSGPLAKNIQYF,TGTGCCAGCAGTGACTGTGGTACTAGCGGTCCTCTAGCCAAAAACATTCAGTACTTC,TRBD2,-,TRBJ2-4,TRBV6-4,19
CAISGQGSGDSPLHF,TGTGCCATCAGCGGGCAGGGCTCGGGTGATTCACCCCTCCACTTT,-,-,TRBJ1-6,TRBV10-3,15
CASTSGLGGYTF,TGTGCCAGTACCTCAGGGTTAGGAGGCTACACCTTC,-,-,TRBJ1-2,TRBV19,12
CASSLGASEAGELFF,TGTGCCAGCAGCTTAGGGGCTAGCGAAGCCGGGGAGCTGTTTTTT,-,-,TRBJ2-2,TRBV11-2,15
CATVGGAGSPTYNEQFF,TGTGCCACCGTCGGAGGAGCGGGGTCTCCAACCTACAATGAGCAGTTCTTC,TRBD2,-,TRBJ2-1,TRBV15,17
CASSLGQRNEKLFF,TGTGCCAGCAGTCTGGGACAGCGTAATGAAAAACTGTTTTTT,TRBD1,-,TRBJ1-4,TRBV27,14
CASSLYSGGADTQYF,TGCGCCAGCAGCTTGTACTCGGGGGGTGCGGATACGCAGTATTTT,TRBD2,-,TRBJ2-3,TRBV5-1,15
CATSRDRGRGVNEQFF,TGTGCCACCAGCAGAGATCGGGGCAGGGGGGTGAATGAGCAGTTCTTC,-,-,TRBJ2-1,TRBV15,16
CASSLAVLDTQYF,TGTGCCAGCAGCTTGGCTGTTTTAGATACGCAGTATTTT,-,few,TRBJ2-3,TRBV7-3,13
CASSERGEGAGSPLHF,TGTGCCAGCAGTGAAAGGGGGGAGGGCGCAGGGTCACCCCTCCACTTT,-,-,TRBJ1-6,TRBV2,16
CASSLGLRGGRDTQYF,TGTGCCAGCAGCTTGGGTTTGCGGGGGGGCAGGGATACGCAGTATTTT,TRBD2,-,TRBJ2-3,TRBV7-8,16
CASSPNSNQPQHF,TGTGCCAGCAGTCCTAATAGCAATCAGCCCCAGCATTTT,-,-,TRBJ1-5,TRBV7-2,13
CAISAPLRGSGNTIYF,TGTGCCATCAGTGCCCCACTCCGGGGCTCTGGAAACACCATATATTTT,-,-,TRBJ1-3,TRBV10-3,16
CASSFGTSGYTF,TGTGCCAGCAGCTTCGGGACATCTGGCTACACCTTC,-,-,TRBJ1-2,TRBV5-8,12
CASSREGASVPDTQYF,TGTGCCAGCAGCCGAGAAGGGGCCAGTGTCCCAGATACGCAGTATTTT,-,-,TRBJ2-3,TRBV7-6,16
CASSAEHWSTEAFF,TGTGCCAGCAGTGCGGAGCACTGGAGCACTGAAGCTTTCTTT,-,-,TRBJ1-1,TRBV2,14
CASSDLRLAPREQYF,TGTGCCAGCAGCGATCTTAGACTAGCCCCACGCGAGCAGTACTTC,TRBD2,-,TRBJ2-7,TRBV11-2,15